What follows are 20 T cell receptor beta chains derived from one specimen sequenced in a study of blood T cells in healthy people across ages. Together with a sample-barcoded 5' primer, a J-beta primer mix was included in a second PCR lasting about 7 to 12 cycles. TCRdb passed the 5' RACE reads through MiXCR, listing each CDR3 protein once. The repertoire includes around 710,000 distinct CDR3 sequences, roughly 47% of them detected once, and more than 20% sits in the top ten. Sequenced input: blood. The receptors here all came from a woman in her fifties or sixties in good health.

The chain combines TRBV5-1 with TRBJ1-1, with D maybe TRBD1 (6 bases). The ends were cut back, 2 bases at V and 0 bases at J, with 17 bases in the middle. Germline V gives CDR1 SGHRS, CDR2 YFSETQ. CDR3 size: 17 residues. The CDR3 sequence: CASSLRSGGGMNTEAFF. The DNA of the CDR3 is TGCGCCAGCAGCTTACGTAGCGGGGGCGGAATGAACACTGAAGCTTTCTTT.

In DNA, the CDR3 is TGTGCCAGCTCAGTCCCGACATTTTCCAGTCCTGGTGAGCAGTTCTTC. Its translation is CASSVPTFSSPGEQFF. The chain has TRBV18 and TRBJ2-1; D unclear. This CDR3 has 16 residues. Trimming stripped 5 bases from V and 9 bases from J, with 23 bases between. In germline, CDR1 is KGHSH, CDR2 LQKENI.

The chain joins TRBV12-3 or TRBV12-4 to TRBJ1-5; maybe TRBD1 (6 bases). The ends were cut back, 2 bases at V and 9 bases at J, with 11 bases in the middle. The CDR3 spans 13 residues. The CDR3 loop reads CASSLKGGTPQHF. DNA for the CDR3: TGTGCCAGCAGTTTAAAGGGGGGTACGCCCCAGCATTTT.

V usage is TRBV5-1 and J usage is TRBJ1-5; the match to TRBD1 covers 12 bases. Germline V gene sequence: CDR1 SGHRS, CDR2 YFSETQ. Trimming took 2 bases from V and 6 from J; bases not matched to a gene: 3. The CDR3 runs to 15 residues. The CDR3 loop is CASSFGTGGIQPQHF. For the CDR3, the DNA is TGCGCCAGCAGCTTCGGGACAGGGGGCATTCAGCCCCAGCATTTT.

J is TRBJ2-3 and V is TRBV29-1, with 8 bases matching TRBD2. Germline values: CDR1 SQVTM, CDR2 ANQGSEA. The CDR3 extends over 16 amino acids. The junction had 10 bases not matched to a gene; V was cut back by 5 bases and J by 0 bases. The CDR3 protein is CSVPLGGRTSTDTQYF. Here the CDR3 DNA reads TGCAGCGTTCCTTTGGGCGGGAGGACCAGCACAGATACGCAGTATTTT.

The rearrangement joins TRBV20-1 to TRBJ2-1; 8 bases are shared with TRBD1. V was pared by 2 bases and J by 4 bases, with 7 bases of the junction left unmatched. Germline V lookup: CDR1 DFQATT, CDR2 SNEGSKA (reference sequence). The CDR3 totals 15 residues. In DNA form, the CDR3 reads TGCAGTGCTAGACCCCGGGACAGGTCGTACAATGAGCAGTTCTTC. It translates to CSARPRDRSYNEQFF.

This clonotype came up a few times. The rearrangement uses TRBV29-1 and TRBJ2-3; 7 bases align to TRBD1. V trimming: 7 bases; J trimming: 2 bases; junction bases outside the gene matches: 6. The CDR3 loop spans 13 amino acids. Germline V lookup: CDR1 SQVTM, CDR2 ANQGSEA. The CDR3 region is CSAQTGFTDTQYF. The CDR3 nucleotides are TGCAGCGCCCAGACAGGGTTCACAGATACGCAGTATTTT.

The J gene is TRBJ1-5, the V gene TRBV5-1; TRBD1 matches 7 bases. CDR3 length: 15 residues. CDR1 and CDR2 (germline): SGHRS, YFSETQ. The V and J ends lost 1 base and 7 bases, in that order; junction bases with no gene match: 8. The CDR3 loop reads CASSLIGGEGQPQHF. In DNA, the CDR3 is TGCGCCAGCAGCTTGATAGGGGGCGAGGGGCAGCCCCAGCATTTT.

The chain is built from TRBV7-2 and TRBJ2-3, with D tentatively TRBD1 (6 bases). Trimming pared 4 bases from V and 4 bases from J, leaving 15 bases between. The CDR3 runs to 15 residues. Germline assignment: CDR1 SGHTA and CDR2 FQGNSA. The CDR3 spells CASSCEAGVPDTQYF. The CDR3 nucleotides read TGTGCCAGCAGCTGCGAAGCAGGGGTACCAGATACGCAGTATTTT.

V usage is TRBV6-1 and J usage is TRBJ2-6, with 10 bases fitting TRBD1. Germline V gives CDR1 MNHNS, CDR2 SASEGT. The CDR3 is made up of 18 amino acids. The V and J ends lost 5 bases and 0 bases, in that order; junction bases with no gene match: 7. The DNA for the CDR3 is TGTGCCAGCAGTCCCCGGACAGGGGGGTACTCTGGGGCCAACGTCCTGACTTTC. This encodes CASSPRTGGYSGANVLTF.

The chain carries TRBV7-9 and TRBJ2-4; 8 bases agree with TRBD1. CDR3 length equals 15 residues. V lost 2 bases to trimming and J lost 5 bases; unmatched junction nucleotides: 5. Germline V gene sequence: CDR1 SEHNR, CDR2 FQNEAQ (reference sequence). The CDR3 sequence: CASSLSLGQENIQYF. In nucleotides, the CDR3 is TGTGCCAGCAGCTTATCCCTGGGACAGGAAAACATTCAGTACTTC.

To note about this clonotype: Since a much larger clone is just one base distant, this may be a read error. The rearrangement uses TRBV12-3 or TRBV12-4 and TRBJ2-1, with D possibly being TRBD1 (6 bases). The length of the CDR3 is 15 residues. Trimming removed 6 bases at V and 2 bases at J, with 14 bases between. CDR3 DNA: TGTGCCAGCAGCCCGGAACAGGGAACCTACAATGAGCAGTTCTTC. This gives the protein CASSPEQGTYNEQFF.

J is TRBJ2-5 and V is TRBV5-1, with 8 bases that match TRBD1. Unmatched junction bases numbered 6, after V lost 4 bases and J lost 4 bases. Per the germline V gene, CDR1 is SGHRS and CDR2 is YFSETQ. The CDR3 has 14 amino acids. Here the CDR3 reads CASSGQGRVETQYF. CDR3 bases: TGCGCCAGCAGCGGACAGGGTAGGGTAGAGACCCAGTACTTC.

The table lists this clonotype with a few counts. This chain links TRBV5-1 with TRBJ2-1, with TRBD2 identical over 9 bases. V gave up 3 bases and J gave up 2 bases; unmatched junction bases: 3. Germline V lookup: CDR1 SGHRS, CDR2 YFSETQ. The CDR3 is 15 residues long. CDR3 sequence: CASSSSGATYNEQFF. CDR3 DNA sequence: TGCGCCAGCAGCTCTAGCGGGGCGACCTACAATGAGCAGTTCTTC.

The rearrangement joins TRBV27 to TRBJ1-6, with 8 bases lining up with TRBD1. CDR3 size: 15 residues. The germline V gene has CDR1 MNHEY and CDR2 SMNVEV (reference sequence). J gave up 10 bases and V 2 bases, and 7 bases lay outside the gene matches. Here the CDR3 DNA reads TGTGCCAGCAGTTTAGGACAGGGCGAGCGATCACCCCTCCACTTT. Protein: CASSLGQGERSPLHF.

About this clonotype: This could be a read error, since a much larger clone is one nucleotide away. The chain couples TRBV10-3 to TRBJ2-3; perhaps TRBD2 as D (5 bases). Trimming took off 3 bases at V and 4 bases at J, with 14 bases between the two ends. CDR3 length equals 15 residues. Germline CDR1 and CDR2: ENHRY and SYGVKD. DNA for the CDR3: TGTGCCATCAGTGACGGCGGCCTTAGCGCAGATACGCAGTATTTT. It codes for CAISDGGLSADTQYF.

The V gene is TRBV29-1, the J gene TRBJ2-3; D may be TRBD1 (6 bases). The V end was cut by 2 bases, the J end by 2 bases, with 11 bases between. Germline V gene lookup returns CDR1 SQVTM and CDR2 ANQGSEA. There are 14 residues in the CDR3. For the CDR3, the DNA is TGCAGCGTTGAAATGGGGGCCGTCACAGATACGCAGTATTTT. Translated: CSVEMGAVTDTQYF.

This chain connects TRBV6-6 to TRBJ2-5, with 8 bases lining up with TRBD2. The J call is in doubt because the DNA end fits TRBJ2-7 better. CDR3 size: 14 residues. In germline, CDR1 is MNHNY, CDR2 SVGAGI (reference sequence). DNA of the CDR3: TGTGCCAGCAACGGGGGACTAGGTGGCTACGAGCAGTACTTC. Translated: CASNGGLGGYEQYF.

The V call is TRBV6-2 or TRBV6-3, the J call TRBJ2-1, with 10 positions matching TRBD2. The CDR3 sequence is 13 residues long. CDR1 and CDR2 from the germline V gene are MNHEY and SVGEGT. The V gene end was trimmed by 6 bases and the J gene end by 6 bases; junction bases not matched to a gene: 2. The CDR3 spells CASRPSGSNEQFF. The CDR3 DNA follows: TGTGCCAGCAGGCCTAGCGGGAGCAATGAGCAGTTCTTC.

This clonotype has only a few counts. The chain couples TRBV4-3 to TRBJ2-6; no clear D gene. The V gene's germline CDR1 is LGHNA and CDR2 YSLEER. This CDR3 is built from 16 residues. V was trimmed by 0 bases and J by 3 bases, leaving 9 bases between them. CDR3 sequence (DNA): TGCGCCAGCAGCCAAGATCCGGGCCTTGGGGCCAACGTCCTGACTTTC. Its protein product is CASSQDPGLGANVLTF.